This T cell receptor (beta chain) was retrieved from a study of molecular identifiers for immune sequencing clone quantification. Overall study context: Replicate runs used RNA from roughly 18,000 or 92,000 naive CD8 cells, which was split five ways into aliquots, and four of those aliquots were then sequenced.

This clonotype was detected many times. The antigen is not known. MiXCR, run by TCRdb on the PCR reads, gives a single entry per CDR3 protein. The sample holds hundreds of thousands of distinct CDR3 sequences, 20% to 25% seen once. Notes on the study in general: A single cell's spiked Jurkat TCR RNA was reportedly detectable among roughly 1 million naive cells.

This CDR3 is 14 amino acids long. The V gene lost 9 bases and the J gene lost 1 base, with 14 bases spanning the gap. The sequence was obtained from a human donor in good health. Some libraries in this study had Jurkat cell RNA spiked in. The chain uses TRBV12-3 or TRBV12-4 and TRBJ2-3; either TRBD1 or TRBD2 may fit D (8 bases each). The specimen was naive CD8+ T cells from blood, with Jurkat cell RNA spiked in. Subset described: FACS-sorted CD8+CD4-CCR7+CD45RA+ naive T cells. CDR3 nucleotide sequence: TGTGCCAGTAGCGGGACAGGTGGCACAGATACGCAGTATTTT. It specifies CASSGTGGTDTQYF.